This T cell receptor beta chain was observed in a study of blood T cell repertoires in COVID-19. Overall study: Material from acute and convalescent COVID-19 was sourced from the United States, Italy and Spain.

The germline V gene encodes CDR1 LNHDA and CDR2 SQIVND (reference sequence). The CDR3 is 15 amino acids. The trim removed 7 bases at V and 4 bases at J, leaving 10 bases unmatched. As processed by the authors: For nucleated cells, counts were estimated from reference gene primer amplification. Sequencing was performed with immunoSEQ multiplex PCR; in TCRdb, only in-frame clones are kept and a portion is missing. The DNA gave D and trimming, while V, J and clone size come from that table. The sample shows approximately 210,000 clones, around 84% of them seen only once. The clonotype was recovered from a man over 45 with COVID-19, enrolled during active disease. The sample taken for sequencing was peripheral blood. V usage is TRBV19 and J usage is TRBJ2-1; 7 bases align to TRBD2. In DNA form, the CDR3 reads TGTGCCAGTACCCCTCTAGCGGCCGAATACAATGAGCAGTTCTTC. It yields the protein CASTPLAAEYNEQFF.